The sequence of this T cell receptor beta chain was determined in a study of T cells in Graves' hyperthyroidism and ophthalmopathy. TCR beta CDR3 sequences were amplified from RNA transcripts. TCR CDR3 regions were first amplified by RT-PCR with HTBI primers. TCRdb fed the multiplex PCR reads into MiXCR, producing one record per CDR3 protein. The sample has hundreds of thousands of distinct CDR3 sequences; about 20% are singletons. This CDR3 comprises 15 residues. The J segment lost 7 bases and the V segment lost 8 bases, leaving 11 bases of the junction unmatched. CDR1 is SNHLY, CDR2 FYNNEI, per germline.

The sample was blood. The chain uses TRBV2 and TRBJ1-4; 9 bases are a match to TRBD1. The clonotype was recovered from an older woman with Graves' ophthalmopathy. The CDR3 spells CASGRSTGGSEKLFF. For the CDR3, the DNA is TGTGCCAGCGGCCGATCGACAGGGGGAAGTGAAAAACTGTTTTTT.